This T cell receptor beta chain appears in the sequencing data of a study of cytomegalovirus exposure and HLA in healthy donors (dated by TCRdb to the late 2010s). Broadly, across the study: An earlier analysis of roughly 570 of the donors reported 276 Gb of sequence data and some 110 million unique TCR beta sequences obtained from about 200 million T cells. The genetic ancestry cluster associated with self-reported Caucasian donors included 65% to 90% of the 300 to 400 genotyped donors. All discovery cohort repertoires had been generated using a single sequencing platform. Approximately 300 gigabases of sequencing data and around 88 million unique TCR sequences made up an early release that covered several hundred HLA-typed donors. The T cell repertoires of around 730 subjects were profiled by immunosequencing and related to cytomegalovirus serostatus. In addition to the first cohort of 666 subjects, a separate validation cohort of about 120 different subjects was used. Class I and class II HLA loci were covered by the typing at four-digit resolution. Alongside the repertoire data, information on donor age, sex, ethnicity and CMV serostatus was compiled. A later analysis re-analyzed previously published TCR beta repertoires from approximately 700 donors and added high-resolution HLA genotyping to study TCR occurrence patterns. The number of donors typed differed by locus, with about 629-640 for A, B, C, DRB1 and DQB1, 522 for DQA1, over 600 for DPA1, and some 440 for DPB1. Roughly 5 DR-DQ haplotypes were handled as single units for association and clustering, since linkage in the cohort was strong. An earlier analysis of a few hundred of the donors applied high-throughput TCR beta sequencing to assess whether each TCR beta V gene segment acted as functional or pseudogenic. The study aimed to test whether cataloging public T cell receptors could reveal signatures of past pathogen exposure. Rather than using new phenotypic data, the later analysis identified candidate immune exposures from TCR beta sequences and from how often those sequences occurred across donors. To predict cytomegalovirus infection status, the study combined high-throughput TCR immunosequencing, statistical association of individual TCRs with disease status, and machine learning. Genome-wide SNP genotypes for about 55% of the roughly 670 donors were used in a later genetic analysis, which treated that subset as a discovery cohort. Across 398 genotyped donors of the cohort, an average of about 240,000 unique TCR beta nucleotide sequences per donor were sequenced, and approximately 17% of those sequences were non-productive.

The paper's findings and limits, for the study overall: In this cohort, only TCR beta chains were sequenced, and detectable features were limited by the absence of alpha or paired-chain data. In vitro tests confirmed that a few of the cytomegalovirus-associated TCR beta chains recognize cytomegalovirus antigens. When HLA alleles, especially DR and DQ, strongly co-occurred, TCR associations were difficult to assign to individual alleles. According to a later genetic analysis, donors in an Asian-associated ancestry cluster had fewer N-insertions in productive TCRs than the approximately 670-donor mean. Linkage disequilibrium might explain the correlated functional status among segregating V segments, but an unknown experimental factor could not be ruled out. For the cohort, immune exposure information was limited to CMV serostatus. The classifier was reported to diagnose cytomegalovirus status with high specificity and sensitivity in both the original and validation cohorts. Because HLA typing was unavailable for some donors at each locus, only the typed subset was used in association tests. Across donors, most TCR sequences were observed very rarely, whereas some public TCRs were present in many individuals. A later genetic analysis associated a missense DCLRE1C variant with V-gene and J-gene trimming of TCR beta chains, and an independent cohort replicated the association. In a later analysis, several top co-occurrence clusters were reported to appear linked to parvovirus B19, influenza, CMV and Epstein-Barr virus. The earlier analysis of 587 of the donors excluded roughly 16 rarely observed V segments, including chromosome 9 orphons, because counts were too low. In a later analysis, 16,951 TCR beta sequences were associated with specific HLA alleles at a false discovery rate of 0.05. Some IMGT-functional V segments, including TRBV6-2 and TRBV6-3, could not be distinguished by the 87-base-pair reads and were therefore excluded. The authors suggested that the approach could potentially be extended to other disease states and immunological phenotypes. According to a later analysis, most CMV-associated TCR beta chains appeared to be HLA-restricted, and the HLA associations seemed to be driven largely by CMV exposure. The presence/absence analyses assumed that sequencing depth was roughly uniform across donors, and that assumption may not be true. In an earlier analysis of fewer than 750 of the donors, most TCR beta V segments were observed in productive rearrangements about 90% or about 30% of the time, broadly matching IMGT annotations. A cluster of highly shared sequence variants was judged likely to represent a technical artifact of the sequencing pipeline. In a later analysis, HLA-associated TCR beta chains showed more clonal expansion and lower generation probabilities than non-associated chains that were equally common. The study listed approximately 160 TCR beta chains as associated with cytomegalovirus. In a later analysis, the rate of TCR association differed among HLA loci, with DRB1 alleles having the most associated TCRs and HLA-C alleles having the fewest. A further reported finding was that TCR beta sequences accurately predicted the HLA-A and HLA-B alleles for most subjects in the first cohort.

Including the terminal cysteine and phenylalanine, the CDR3 comprises 11 residues. CDR3 DNA only is kept here, 33 bases in frame from base 1. V gives up 3 bases and J gives up 1 base, and the segment between their germline ends measures 3 bases. The germline V gene provides CDR1 SQVTM and CDR2 ANQGSEA. For this clone: Its antigen has not been determined. Nothing much larger sits one base from this clone, and base qualities are not available.

The cohort was made up of 666 healthy bone marrow donors. At the time of sampling, all cohort members were nominally healthy, though unrecorded immune exposures were likely present. The donor was CMV seropositive and belonged to the group of a few hundred seropositive cohort members. A peripheral blood sample was collected from each donor, and TCR beta sequencing was performed on peripheral blood mononuclear cells. The Qiagen DNeasy Blood Extraction Kit was used to extract genomic DNA from the blood cell samples. The library was produced with the immunoSEQ multiplex PCR assay. For the multiplex PCR, a mixture combining 60 forward primers for TCR Vbeta segments and 13 reverse primers for TCR Jbeta segments was used. A multiplex PCR assay on genomic DNA amplified the CDR3 region of rearranged TCR beta genes. Amplified TCR beta libraries were sequenced as 87-base-pair reads on the Illumina HiSeq System. The published analysis was carried out like this. A later analysis counted about 82 million unique TCR beta chains across the 670 or so repertoires, and some 11 million of these chains were shared by at least two donors. To remove PCR and sequencing errors, raw reads were error-corrected and collapsed into unique sequences using a nearest-neighbor algorithm that merged closely related sequences. To assign V, D and J gene segments, CDR3 sequences were aligned to IMGT reference sequences. Each retained sequence needed at least a six-nucleotide match to both a V gene segment and a J gene segment. Rearrangements were classified as productive when the CDR3 lacked stop codons and remained in frame with V and J, and all other rearrangements were classified as non-productive. CDR3 was defined by IMGT convention, running from the second conserved V-encoded cysteine to the conserved J-encoded phenylalanine. Sequences without an unambiguous match to a single V gene segment were excluded from the earlier analysis of 450 to 650 of the donors. In an earlier analysis of a few hundred of the donors, V segments were called functional above 56.7% productive rearrangements and were called segregating when the between-donor standard deviation exceeded 5%. A statistical classification framework was developed to diagnose cytomegalovirus status using the catalog of TCR beta chain sequences. A later analysis assigned V and J genes by comparing TCR nucleotide sequences with IMGT/GENE-DB human TR gene sequences. The TCRdist pipeline was used in a later analysis to assign CDR3 sequences and most-parsimonious VDJ recombination scenarios. In a later analysis, every TCR beta chain was defined by the combination of its CDR3 amino acid sequence and its V-gene family, and reads without a unique V-gene family were dropped. In a later analysis, fewer than 650 highly shared, low-generation-probability nucleotide sequences were removed to address suspected cross-contamination and a sequencing artifact. A later analysis calculated a clonal expansion index for each public chain from normalized within-repertoire ranks of inferred template counts. In a later analysis, generation probabilities were computed using a VDJ recombination model fitted to out-of-frame rearrangements, and the results were checked against IGoR. In a later analysis, hypergeometric tests were used to score TCR-TCR, TCR-HLA and TCR-CMV co-occurrence, with a repertoire-size bias correction applied to TCR pairs. False discovery rates were estimated in a later analysis by permuting HLA or CMV assignments 20 times. In a later analysis, co-occurring TCRs were grouped using DBSCAN, with TCRdist sequence similarity added in when clustering inside HLA-allele-positive subsets. Co-occurrence clustering excluded repertoires with fewer than 30,000 or more than 120,000 public chains, plus five with anomalous nucleotide sharing. TCRdb retrieved this table from immuneACCESS and kept in-frame rearrangements only. Not all clones are present; in checked studies, unresolved V genes account for under half, and no reason is known for the remainder. That table is the source of V, J and clone size, and D and trimming were worked out from the DNA. In this sample the table shows roughly 110,000 clones, roughly 68% of which occur a single time. The ten largest clonotypes hold approximately 9.4% of the sample.

The material sequenced was PBMCs. The chain is encoded by TRBV29-1 joined to TRBJ1-1, with no reliable assignment of the D segment. The TCR originated in a man younger than 40 in good health and CMV-seropositive. The DNA reads as follows: TGCAGCGTTGACTGGAACACTGAAGCTTTCTTT. It codes for CSVDWNTEAFF.